This T cell receptor (beta chain) was identified in a study of cytotoxic CD8 clonotypes in ibrutinib-treated CLL. The overall study: Within the patient group, ten to twelve were relapsed/refractory and over 14 treatment-naive, and approximately 17 were IGHV unmutated. Broader study findings: Clonality rose at ibrutinib response, held steady in sustained remission, and fell toward baseline at progression.

On this clone itself: What it recognizes is unknown.

V gave up 7 bases and J gave up 2 bases; unmatched junction bases: 4. The CDR3 is made up of 14 amino acids. Germline V gives CDR1 LNHDA, CDR2 SQIVND (reference sequence). Repertoires were generated with immunoSEQ multiplex PCR, while TCRdb's copy carries only in-frame clones and drops some. The repertoire consists of approximately 46,000 clones, with roughly two thirds occurring once and the leading ten covering roughly 12%. The chain is built from TRBV19 and TRBJ2-7, with 11 positions matching TRBD1. The starting material was PBMCs, obtained after 12 months of ibrutinib treatment. The receptor's source is a human donor with chronic lymphocytic leukemia. In DNA, the CDR3 is TGTGCCAGTAACAAGGGACAGGGGGCCTACGAGCAGTACTTC. This gives the protein CASNKGQGAYEQYF.